The T cell receptor (beta chain) described here comes from a study of response to subunit inactivated influenza vaccine. The study, taken as a whole, reports: There was a suggestion from the authors that each seasonal influenza vaccination recruits few new T cells.

This clonotype has more than one count but fewer than ten. Antigen: not known. TCRdb re-derived calls from the RT-PCR reads in MiXCR, one entry per CDR3 protein. Of about 520,000 distinct CDR3 sequences listed, roughly 25% are singletons. Trimming took 1 base from V and 5 from J, leaving 10 bases between them. CDR1 and CDR2 from the germline V gene are SGHRS and YFSETQ. The CDR3 covers 13 residues. The V call is TRBV5-1, the J call TRBJ2-7; D is uncertain. The clonotype originates from a man aged 45 to 65 who received an inactivated influenza vaccine. Sample: CD4+ T cells sorted from PBMCs, taken around 5 days after vaccination. CDR3 loop: CASSLLFGDEQYF. The CDR3 DNA is TGCGCCAGCAGCTTGTTATTCGGTGACGAGCAGTACTTC.